These 2 T cell receptor beta chains were all obtained from the same sample, sequenced in a study of immune heterogeneity within non-small cell lung tumors. TCRs were amplified from approximately 600 ng gDNA of bulk tumor per sample. Several far-apart biopsies were taken per primary tumor during surgery. Curative surgical treatment was performed in patients who had newly diagnosed, untreated non-small cell lung cancer. In a multiplex PCR, 32 V and 13 J primers amplified TCR beta CDR3. TCRdb redid the calling of the multiplex PCR reads with MiXCR, one entry per CDR3 protein. The table includes about 3,000 distinct CDR3 sequences, 50% to 55% detected once. The material sequenced was lung tumor tissue. These receptors originate from a man in his 70s with non-small cell lung cancer.

This clonotype was found a few times. The J gene is TRBJ2-7, the V gene TRBV20-1; D call uncertain. This CDR3 is built from 11 residues. From germline, CDR1 is DFQATT and CDR2 SNEGSKA (reference sequence). V was pared by 4 bases and J by 7 bases, with 11 bases between. Written as DNA, the CDR3 is TGCAGTGCTATCAGACTTTCGGAGCAGTACTTC. It encodes CSAIRLSEQYF.

The rearrangement joins TRBV7-9 to TRBJ2-7; 7 bases agree with TRBD1. V lost 6 bases, J lost 5 bases, and 4 bases stayed unmatched. CDR1 SEHNR and CDR2 FQNEAQ come from the germline V gene (reference sequence). CDR3 length: 12 residues. The CDR3 protein is CASRFDRDEQYF. DNA of the CDR3: TGTGCCAGCAGGTTCGACAGGGACGAGCAGTACTTC.